This paragraph covers one TCR beta chain sequence. Its antigen remains unknown. This PCR relied on a set of 60 Vbeta primers and 13 Jbeta primers. Clones were read by immunoSEQ multiplex PCR, and TCRdb kept only the in-frame ones, dropping some. The sample lists 150,000 to 200,000 clones, more than 75% occurring once. The data were obtained in a study of cytomegalovirus exposure and HLA in healthy donors. General study points: Later analysis revealed greater clonal expansion in HLA-associated TCR beta chains than in equally common others. The classifier, whose performance was assessed in both the original and validation cohorts, reportedly diagnosed cytomegalovirus status with high specificity and sensitivity.

This clonotype originated in a middle-aged man in good health and CMV-seronegative. Sample: PBMCs.

CDR3 protein: CASSLGPRGHETQYF. The CDR3 coding sequence is TGTGCCAGCAGCTTGGGGCCTCGGGGACATGAGACCCAGTACTTC. V is TRBV5-4 and J is TRBJ2-5; D may be TRBD1 (6 bases). Germline loops: CDR1 SGHNT, CDR2 YYREEE (reference sequence). This CDR3 is 15 amino acids long. The V gene lost 0 bases and the J gene lost 5 bases, with 14 bases spanning the gap. Combining the CDR3 with reference TRBV5-4 and TRBJ2-5 gives the whole variable domain ETGVTQSPTHLIKTRGQQVTLRCSSQSGHNTVSWYQQALGQGPQFIFQYYREEENGRGNFPPRFSGLQFPNYSSELNVNALELDDSALYLCASSLGPRGHETQYFGPGTRLLVL.